The 14 T cell receptor beta chains given below trace back to one sample, sequenced in a study of regulatory T cells in long-lasting Graves disease. Time point here: newly diagnosed GD, antithyroid drugs for less than 3 months. Generation of the TCR library employed RNA extracted from PBMCs. Arm-PCR of CDR3 regions and iRepertoire HTBI primers were used to build TCR beta libraries. TCRdb ran MiXCR on the multiplex PCR reads and lists one entry per CDR3 protein. The repertoire consists of hundreds of thousands of distinct CDR3 sequences, with about 16% occurring once and the leading ten covering around 12%. These same data were also listed under a study on T cells in Graves' hyperthyroidism and ophthalmopathy.

Here the sequenced sample was peripheral blood mononuclear cells (PBMCs), taken at new diagnosis, from a patient treated with antithyroid drugs. The receptors shown here come from a man aged 18-30 years with Graves disease.

This clonotype has a count of ten or more. The chain has TRBV5-5 and TRBJ2-1; D may be TRBD2 (6 bases). The germline V gene encodes CDR1 SGHKS and CDR2 YYEKEE (reference sequence). Trimming took 1 base from V and 5 from J, leaving 13 bases between them. This CDR3 is 15 amino acids long. The CDR3 DNA reads as TGTGCCAGCAGCTTGACTAGCAGGGCCAACAATGAGCAGTTCTTC. This gives the protein CASSLTSRANNEQFF.

This clonotype has a handful of counts. The CDR3 sequence: CSARPLAGGNYEQYF. The DNA of the CDR3 is TGCAGTGCTAGACCCCTAGCGGGAGGAAACTACGAGCAGTACTTC. The genes are TRBV20-1 and TRBJ2-7; 11 positions match TRBD2. Looked up from germline, CDR1 is DFQATT and CDR2 is SNEGSKA (reference sequence). J was trimmed by 3 bases and V by 2 bases; bases with no gene match: 6. This CDR3 is 15 amino acids long.

This clonotype has a count of ten or more. The chain uses TRBV7-2 and TRBJ2-1, with TRBD2 matching over 8 bases. The CDR3 consists of 18 residues. The J segment lost 10 bases and the V segment lost 7 bases, leaving 24 bases of the junction unmatched. Germline loops: CDR1 SGHTA, CDR2 FQGNSA. The CDR3 loop is CASTRTGSGSTRNREQFF. The CDR3 DNA sequence: TGTGCCAGCACTAGAACGGGGAGCGGGAGTACCCGTAATCGGGAGCAGTTCTTC.

This clonotype was observed a handful of times. The chain combines TRBV19 with TRBJ2-3; no clear D. The germline V gene has CDR1 LNHDA and CDR2 SQIVND (reference sequence). V dropped 3 bases and J dropped 6 bases, with 10 bases sitting between them. The CDR3 covers 13 residues. The CDR3 sequence is CASSIMAADTQYF. The DNA for the CDR3 is TGTGCCAGTAGTATTATGGCAGCGGATACGCAGTATTTT.

The sample holds many counts of this clonotype. The gene calls are TRBV28 and TRBJ2-1; 11 nucleotides line up with TRBD2. CDR1 is MDHEN, CDR2 SYDVKM, per germline. CDR3 length: 14 amino acids. V was clipped by 9 bases and J by 6 bases; unmatched bases: 7. The CDR3 sequence is CASSLAGGSNEQFF. In nucleotides, the CDR3 is TGTGCCAGTTCGCTAGCGGGAGGTTCCAATGAGCAGTTCTTC. Full variable domain (remainder filled in from reference TRBV28 and TRBJ2-1): DVKVTQSSRYLVKRTGEKVFLECVQDMDHENMFWYRQDPGLGLRLIYFSYDVKMKEKGDIPEGYSVSREKKERFSLILESASTNQTSMYLCASSLAGGSNEQFFGPGTRLTVL.

This clonotype was recorded many times. The chain couples TRBV7-2 to TRBJ2-1; 9 bases are a match to TRBD2. The CDR3 runs 17 residues. Germline values: CDR1 SGHTA, CDR2 FQGNSA. V was clipped by 3 bases and J by 6 bases; unmatched bases: 12. The CDR3 here is CASSFGFGREGGNEQFF. The CDR3 coding sequence is TGTGCCAGCAGCTTTGGGTTTGGGCGGGAGGGTGGCAATGAGCAGTTCTTC.

The table lists this clonotype with a few counts. A junction boundary mismatches the germline segment, possibly from a read error. The chain employs TRBV7-8 and TRBJ2-7; a weak D match, TRBD1 (6 bases). The germline V gene encodes CDR1 SGHVS and CDR2 FQNEAQ. This CDR3 is 13 amino acids long. In DNA form, the CDR3 reads TGTGCCAGCAGCTGGGACATTTCCTACGTGCAGTACTTC. Its protein is CASSWDISYVQYF.

About this clonotype itself: A junction boundary mismatches the germline segment, possibly from a read error. The rearrangement joins TRBV30 to TRBJ2-1, with 7 bases fitting TRBD2. Per germline, CDR1 GTSNPN and CDR2 SVGIG (reference sequence). The length of the CDR3 is 13 residues. CDR3 nucleotide sequence: TGTGCCCGGAGTTGGGCTAGCGGCGATGAGCAGTTCTTC. Its translation: CARSWASGDEQFF.

This clonotype was observed a few times. V gene TRBV7-2 combines with J gene TRBJ1-1; D is ambiguous. Germline V gene data show CDR1 as SGHTA and CDR2 as FQGNSA. This CDR3 comprises 12 residues. Trimming took 5 bases from V and 5 from J, leaving 9 bases between them. The CDR3 DNA is TGTGCCAGCAGCCAACCCGCGACTGAAGCTTTCTTT. Its translation: CASSQPATEAFF.

This clonotype was seen at least ten times. The rearrangement joins TRBV3-1 to TRBJ1-2; TRBD1 aligns across 8 bases. CDR3 length: 12 residues. Trimming at V came to 1 base and at J to 8 bases, leaving 0 bases not matched to a gene. Germline V gene data show CDR1 as LGHDT and CDR2 as YNNKEL (reference sequence). The CDR3 DNA sequence: TGTGCCAGCAGCCAAGCAGGGGGCGGCTACACCTTC. Protein product: CASSQAGGGYTF.

In this sample, this clonotype turned up many times. Germline is not matched at one junction end, which may reflect a read error. The chain joins TRBV12-3 or TRBV12-4 to TRBJ2-1, with D tentatively TRBD2 (5 bases). This CDR3 region has 13 residues. CDR3 nucleotide sequence: TGTGCCAGCAGCTTAGCGAGCTACAATGAGCAGTTCTTC. Translated, it gives CASSLASYNEQFF.

This clonotype was seen repeatedly, ten times or more. A read error may account for a junction end that differs from germline. This chain connects TRBV18 to TRBJ2-7; TRBD2 is a possible D gene (6 bases). The CDR3 loop spans 16 amino acids. Per the germline V gene, CDR1 is KGHSH and CDR2 is LQKENI. DNA for the CDR3: TGTGCCAGCTCACGCGACCTAGGGACGGGAGCCTACGAGCAGTGCTTC. Translation: CASSRDLGTGAYEQCF.

This clonotype was seen many times. The chain joins TRBV7-9 to TRBJ2-5, with D maybe TRBD2 (6 bases). Germline-derived CDR1 and CDR2 are SEHNR and FQNEAQ (reference sequence). This CDR3 contains 14 residues. Trimming took off 5 bases at V and 5 bases at J, with 15 bases between the two ends. CDR3 in DNA: TGTGCCAGCAGCCGCCCACGGGAGCGGGAGACCCAGTACTTC. Protein product: CASSRPRERETQYF. The entire variable domain, with the rest obtained from reference TRBV7-9 and TRBJ2-5, is as follows: DTGVSQNPRHKITKRGQNVTFRCDPISEHNRLYWYRQTLGQGPEFLTYFQNEAQLEKSRLLSDRFSAERPKGSFSTLEIQRTEQGDSAMYLCASSRPRERETQYFGPGTRLLVL.

This clonotype has at least ten counts. The rearrangement links TRBV6-1 to TRBJ1-5; D is uncertain. The CDR3 spans 14 residues. Germline-derived CDR1 and CDR2 are MNHNS and SASEGT. V was pared by 8 bases and J by 0 bases, with 11 bases between. CDR3 nucleotide sequence: TGTGCCAGCGGCACACACGATAGCAATCAGCCCCAGCATTTT. This codes for CASGTHDSNQPQHF.